Listed below are T cell receptor beta chains from one sample, sequenced in a study of cytomegalovirus exposure and HLA in healthy donors. Assay: immunoSEQ multiplex PCR; the TCRdb copy retains only in-frame clones and omits some. The data show approximately 160,000 clones, with 75% seen just once and about 2.7% held by the top ten. Sequencing used PBMCs. Receptors were obtained from a woman between 45 and 60 years old in good health and CMV-seropositive. The CDR3 runs from the conserved cysteine through the conserved F or W. D genes are given only for firm matches. Size tells how often a clone was seen (once, few, many) or the class of an expanded clone, and some rows leave it out.

>-|TRBJ2-1|-|TRBV6-5
CATSSGYNEQFF
TGTGCCACCTCAAGCGGGTACAATGAGCAGTTCTTC
>-|TRBJ1-1|-|TRBV6-5
CASSYWEKGTEAFF
TGTGCCAGCAGTTACTGGGAGAAGGGTACTGAAGCTTTCTTT
>few|TRBJ2-1|TRBD2|TRBV7-4
CASSLRGLAGDEQFF
TGTGCCAGCAGCTTACGTGGACTAGCGGGAGATGAGCAGTTCTTC
>few|TRBJ2-7|-|TRBV7-9
CASSLSGIYEQYF
TGTGCCAGCAGCCTATCGGGGATCTACGAGCAGTACTTC
>-|TRBJ1-1|-|TRBV6-1
CASRAVSGATEAFF
TGTGCCAGCAGAGCCGTTTCAGGTGCTACTGAAGCTTTCTTT
>-|TRBJ1-1|-|TRBV9
CASSVGTPNTEAFF
TGTGCCAGCAGCGTAGGGACACCTAACACTGAAGCTTTCTTT
>-|TRBJ2-3|TRBD2|TRBV5-5
CASSLPRTSGGAYTQYF
TGTGCCAGCAGCTTACCTAGGACTAGCGGGGGGGCATATACGCAGTATTTT
>-|TRBJ1-3|-|TRBV30
CAWSDGLNSGNTIYF
TGTGCCTGGAGTGATGGACTCAACTCTGGAAACACCATATATTTT
>few|TRBJ2-3|TRBD2|TRBV15
CATSRPHLAGFADTQYF
TGTGCCACCAGCAGACCCCATTTAGCGGGGTTCGCAGATACGCAGTATTTT
>few|TRBJ2-7|-|TRBV30
CAWSVPTGGRDEQYF
TGTGCCTGGAGTGTACCGACAGGCGGACGCGACGAGCAGTACTTC
>-|TRBJ2-7|-|TRBV4-1
CASSQDQGLYEQYF
TGCGCCAGCAGCCAAGATCAGGGCCTCTACGAGCAGTACTTC
>-|TRBJ1-6|-|TRBV4-1
CASSQGGGQRSF
TGCGCCAGCAGCCAGGGAGGAGGGCAACGCAGCTTT
>-|TRBJ1-1|-|TRBV27
CASSPRGAAQEAFF
TGTGCCAGCAGTCCGCGGGGGGCCGCCCAAGAAGCTTTCTTT
>few|TRBJ1-2|-|TRBV4-1
CASSPARQANYGYTF
TGCGCCAGCAGCCCCGCACGGCAGGCGAACTATGGCTACACCTTC
>-|TRBJ1-3|-|TRBV15
CATSRDRGGRGNTIYF
TGTGCCACCAGCAGGGACCGGGGGGGGCGCGGAAACACCATATATTTT
>-|TRBJ1-1|-|TRBV5-5
CASSSSPTGNTEAFF
TGTGCCAGCAGCTCAAGCCCGACAGGGAACACTGAAGCTTTCTTT
>-|TRBJ2-1|TRBD2|TRBV15
CATSRLPLAQLYSYNEQFF
TGTGCCACCAGCAGGTTGCCACTAGCGCAATTATACTCCTACAATGAGCAGTTCTTC
>few|TRBJ2-1|TRBD2|TRBV7-3
CASSGSGSSYNEQFF
TGTGCCAGCAGCGGTAGCGGGTCCTCCTACAATGAGCAGTTCTTC
>-|TRBJ2-2|-|TRBV1
CTSIGVGRGSTGKLFF
-
>-|TRBJ1-1|TRBD1|TRBV7-9
CASSPSAADRGRTEAFF
TGTGCCAGCAGCCCCTCGGCAGCGGACAGGGGGCGAACTGAAGCTTTCTTT
>few|TRBJ2-1|TRBD2|TRBV6-4
CASSDEASGPNEQFF
TGTGCCAGCAGTGACGAGGCTAGCGGACCCAATGAGCAGTTCTTC
>-|TRBJ1-2|TRBD1|TRBV5-1
CASRPLGQGAYYGYTF
TGCGCCAGCAGACCCTTAGGACAGGGGGCGTACTATGGCTACACCTTC
>-|TRBJ1-2|TRBD1|TRBV4-1
CASSRTGVVGYTF
TGCGCCAGCAGCCGTACAGGGGTCGTCGGCTACACCTTC
>-|TRBJ2-5|-|TRBV7-2
CASSLLGAPQETQYF
TGTGCCAGCAGCTTGTTAGGGGCACCTCAAGAGACCCAGTACTTC
>-|TRBJ1-5|-|TRBV6-1
CASSSQIGGGTQHF
TGTGCCAGCAGCTCCCAGATTGGGGGAGGTACCCAGCATTTT
>-|TRBJ1-3|-|TRBV18
CASSPQTGGNTIYF
TGTGCCAGCTCACCACAGACAGGAGGAAACACCATATATTTT
>few|TRBJ1-1|TRBD1|TRBV6-5
CASSRQGAEDTEAFF
TGTGCCAGCAGTAGACAGGGGGCCGAGGACACTGAAGCTTTCTTT
>few|TRBJ1-5|-|TRBV6-1
CASSGSTGRDQPQHF
TGTGCCAGCAGTGGATCGACGGGAAGAGATCAGCCCCAGCATTTT
>-|TRBJ2-1|-|TRBV19
CASSGPRNEQFF
TGTGCCAGTAGTGGTCCTAGGAATGAGCAGTTCTTC
>-|TRBJ1-3|-|TRBV7-6
CASTRRAQGNTIYF
TGTGCCAGCACCCGTCGTGCCCAGGGCAACACCATATATTTT
>-|TRBJ2-5|-|TRBV15
CATSRETHQETQYF
TGTGCCACCAGCAGAGAAACACACCAAGAGACCCAGTACTTC
>-|TRBJ1-2|TRBD1|TRBV5-1
CASSHGQGGGYTF
TGCGCCAGCAGCCACGGACAGGGTGGTGGCTACACCTTC
>-|TRBJ2-1|TRBD2|TRBV30
CAWSVPSGGYNEQFF
TGTGCCTGGAGTGTGCCTAGCGGGGGCTACAATGAGCAGTTCTTC
>-|TRBJ2-7|-|TRBV10-3
CASQDSHDLSYEQYF
TGTGCCTCCCAAGACAGTCATGACCTTTCCTACGAGCAGTACTTC
>few|TRBJ1-1|TRBD1|TRBV18
CASFPGTGGIGTEAFF
TGTGCCAGCTTCCCCGGGACAGGGGGCATAGGCACTGAAGCTTTCTTT
>-|TRBJ1-2|TRBD1|TRBV5-1
CASSQRTGGGYGYTF
TGCGCCAGCAGCCAACGGACAGGGGGAGGCTATGGCTACACCTTC
>-|TRBJ1-2|TRBD1|TRBV27
CASSSQTGGGGYTF
TGTGCCAGCAGTTCTCAAACAGGGGGGGGTGGCTACACCTTC
>many|TRBJ1-1|-|TRBV10-3
CAISEDSENTEAFF
TGTGCCATCAGTGAAGACAGCGAGAACACTGAAGCTTTCTTT
>-|TRBJ2-3|-|TRBV11-3
CASSFGQSEADTQYF
TGTGCCAGCAGCTTTGGCCAATCGGAGGCAGATACGCAGTATTTT
>-|TRBJ2-1|-|TRBV4-2
CASSQDFSRGEQFF
TGTGCCAGCAGCCAGGACTTTTCGCGTGGTGAGCAGTTCTTC
>once|TRBJ2-6|TRBD2|TRBV7-3
CASSRAGTTSGANVLTF
TGTGCCAGCAGCCGCGCGGGGACTACCTCTGGGGCCAACGTCCTGACTTTC
>-|TRBJ1-2|-|TRBV5-6
CASTGVRGGYTF
TGTGCCAGCACGGGGGTAAGAGGTGGCTACACCTTC
>-|TRBJ1-3|TRBD1|TRBV6-1
CASRGQGSGSTIYF
TGTGCCAGCAGGGGACAGGGCTCTGGAAGCACCATATATTTT
>-|TRBJ2-3|TRBD1|TRBV12-5
CASGPDRVFTDTQYF
TGTGCTAGTGGTCCTGACAGGGTTTTCACGGATACGCAGTATTTT